These T cell receptor beta chains were read from a single sample in a study of graft-versus-host responses after intestinal transplantation. This table comes from immunoSEQ multiplex PCR, and its TCRdb copy is limited to in-frame clones, with some not included. Seen here are 50,000 to 75,000 clones, almost 95% observed once, and the top ten hold about 0.4%. The antigens these receptors bind are not known. The starting material was unstimulated CD4+ T cells sorted from spleen or lymph node cells, obtained before transplant. These receptors all come from a human donor who was the organ donor for an intestinal transplant. CDR3s include the opening cysteine and the closing phenylalanine or tryptophan. A D gene is named only where the DNA matches it firmly. Where a row states a size, it is once, few, many or the class of an expanded clone; other rows omit it.

clone size: -
V gene: TRBV7-2
D gene: -
J gene: TRBJ2-7
CDR3 protein: CASSLVAGVFRYEQYF
CDR3 DNA: TGTGCCAGCAGCTTAGTGGCAGGGGTATTCAGATACGAGCAGTACTTC

clone size: once
V gene: TRBV10-3
D gene: -
J gene: TRBJ2-2
CDR3 protein: CAIRKIGPTTGELFF
CDR3 DNA: TGTGCCATCAGGAAAATAGGACCGACGACCGGGGAGCTGTTTTTT

clone size: once
V gene: TRBV6-5
D gene: TRBD1
J gene: TRBJ2-5
CDR3 protein: CASSYGTGTGQETQYF
CDR3 DNA: TGTGCCAGCAGTTACGGAACCGGGACAGGCCAAGAGACCCAGTACTTC

clone size: -
V gene: TRBV11-2
D gene: -
J gene: TRBJ2-7
CDR3 protein: CASSPGLGSYEQYF
CDR3 DNA: TGTGCCAGCAGCCCGGGACTTGGCTCCTACGAGCAGTACTTC

clone size: -
V gene: TRBV9
D gene: -
J gene: TRBJ1-3
CDR3 protein: CASSVLSGSGNTIYF
CDR3 DNA: TGTGCCAGCAGCGTATTGTCGGGCTCTGGAAACACCATATATTTT

clone size: -
V gene: TRBV19
D gene: TRBD1
J gene: TRBJ2-1
CDR3 protein: CASSIEGQAYNEQFF
CDR3 DNA: TGTGCCAGTAGTATCGAGGGACAGGCCTACAATGAGCAGTTCTTC

clone size: -
V gene: TRBV25-1
D gene: -
J gene: TRBJ2-7
CDR3 protein: CASSRARGFYEQYF
CDR3 DNA: TGTGCCAGCAGTAGGGCTAGGGGGTTCTACGAGCAGTACTTC

clone size: -
V gene: TRBV18
D gene: TRBD1
J gene: TRBJ2-2
CDR3 protein: CASSPLGQGARELFF
CDR3 DNA: TGTGCCAGCTCACCACTGGGACAGGGGGCCCGGGAGCTGTTTTTT

clone size: -
V gene: TRBV7-2
D gene: -
J gene: TRBJ1-1
CDR3 protein: CASSPQILNTEAFF
CDR3 DNA: TGTGCCAGCAGCCCCCAGATTCTTAACACTGAAGCTTTCTTT

clone size: once
V gene: TRBV7-9
D gene: TRBD1
J gene: TRBJ1-1
CDR3 protein: CASSFPKAATGDTEAFF
CDR3 DNA: TGTGCCAGCAGCTTCCCCAAAGCGGCTACAGGGGACACTGAAGCTTTCTTT

clone size: -
V gene: TRBV2
D gene: -
J gene: TRBJ1-2
CDR3 protein: CASSQVPAFSYTF
CDR3 DNA: TGTGCCAGCAGCCAAGTGCCCGCGTTTTCCTACACCTTC